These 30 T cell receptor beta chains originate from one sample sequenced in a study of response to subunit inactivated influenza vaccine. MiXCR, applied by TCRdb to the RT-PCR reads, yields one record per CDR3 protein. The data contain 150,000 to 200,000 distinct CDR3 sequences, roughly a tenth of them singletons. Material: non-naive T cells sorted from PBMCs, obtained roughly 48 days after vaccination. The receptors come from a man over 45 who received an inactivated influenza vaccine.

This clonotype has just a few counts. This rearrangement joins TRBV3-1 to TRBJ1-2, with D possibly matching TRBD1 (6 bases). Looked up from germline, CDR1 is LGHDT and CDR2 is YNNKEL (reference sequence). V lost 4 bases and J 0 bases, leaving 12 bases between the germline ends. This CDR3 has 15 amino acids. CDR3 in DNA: TGTGCCAGCAGCCCAACGACAGGAACTAACTATGGCTACACCTTC. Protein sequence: CASSPTTGTNYGYTF. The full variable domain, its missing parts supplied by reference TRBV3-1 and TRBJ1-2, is DTAVSQTPKYLVTQMGNDKSIKCEQNLGHDTMYWYKQDSKKFLKIMFSYNNKELIINETVPNRFSPKSPDKAHLNLHINSLELGDSAVYFCASSPTTGTNYGYTFGSGTRLTVV.

The CDR3 sequence is CASSLVTGVGSYEQYF. The CDR3 DNA is TGCGCCAGCAGCTTGGTGACCGGGGTAGGGTCCTACGAGCAGTACTTC. The V gene is TRBV5-1, the J gene TRBJ2-7; a possible D gene is TRBD2 (5 bases). Per germline, CDR1 SGHRS and CDR2 YFSETQ. This CDR3 has 16 amino acids. V was pared by 0 bases and J by 1 base, with 14 bases between. The whole variable domain, remainder taken from reference TRBV5-1 and TRBJ2-7, is KAGVTQTPRYLIKTRGQQVTLSCSPISGHRSVSWYQQTPGQGLQFLFEYFSETQRNKGNFPGRFSGRQFSNSRSEMNVSTLELGDSALYLCASSLVTGVGSYEQYFGPGTRLTVT.

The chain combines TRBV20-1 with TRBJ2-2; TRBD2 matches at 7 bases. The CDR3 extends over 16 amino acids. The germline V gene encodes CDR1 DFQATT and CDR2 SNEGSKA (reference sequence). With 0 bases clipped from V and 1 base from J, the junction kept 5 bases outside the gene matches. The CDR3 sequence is CSARDLSGKNTGELFF. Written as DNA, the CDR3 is TGCAGTGCTAGAGATCTCAGCGGGAAGAACACCGGGGAGCTGTTTTTT.

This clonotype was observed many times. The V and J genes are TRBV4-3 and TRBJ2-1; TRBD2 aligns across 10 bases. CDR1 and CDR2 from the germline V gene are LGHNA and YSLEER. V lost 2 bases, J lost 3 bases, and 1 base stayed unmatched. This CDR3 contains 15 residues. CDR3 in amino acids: CASSQRTSGYNEQFF. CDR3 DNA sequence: TGCGCCAGCAGCCAACGGACTAGCGGCTACAATGAGCAGTTCTTC.

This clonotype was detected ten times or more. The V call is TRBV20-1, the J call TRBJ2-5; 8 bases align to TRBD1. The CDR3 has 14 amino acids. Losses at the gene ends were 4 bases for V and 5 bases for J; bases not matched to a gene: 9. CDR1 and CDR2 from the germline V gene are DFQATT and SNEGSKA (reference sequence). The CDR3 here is CSAKRQGSRETQYF. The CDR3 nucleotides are TGCAGTGCTAAACGACAGGGGAGTAGGGAGACCCAGTACTTC.

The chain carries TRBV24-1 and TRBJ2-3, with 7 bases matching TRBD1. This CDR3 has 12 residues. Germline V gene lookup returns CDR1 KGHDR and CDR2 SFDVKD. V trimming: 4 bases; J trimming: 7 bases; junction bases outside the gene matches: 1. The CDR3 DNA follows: TGTGCCACCAGTGAACAGGGGTATACGCAGTATTTT. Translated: CATSEQGYTQYF.

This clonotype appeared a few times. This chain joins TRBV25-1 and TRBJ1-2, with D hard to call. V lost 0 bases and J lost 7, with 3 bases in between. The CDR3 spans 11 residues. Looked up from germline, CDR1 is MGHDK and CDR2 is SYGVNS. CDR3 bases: TGTGCCAGCAGTGAATATGGTGGCTACACCTTC. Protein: CASSEYGGYTF.

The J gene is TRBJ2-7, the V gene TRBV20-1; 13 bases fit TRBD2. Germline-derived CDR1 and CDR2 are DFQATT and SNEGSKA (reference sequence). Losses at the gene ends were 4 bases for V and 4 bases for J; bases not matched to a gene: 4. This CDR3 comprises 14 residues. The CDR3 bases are TGCAGTGCTACCCAGACTAGCGGGAGGTACGAGCAGTACTTC. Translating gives CSATQTSGRYEQYF.

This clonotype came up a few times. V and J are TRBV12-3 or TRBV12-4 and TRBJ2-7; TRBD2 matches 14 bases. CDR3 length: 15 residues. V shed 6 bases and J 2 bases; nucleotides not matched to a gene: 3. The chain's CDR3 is CASRPTSGGAYEQYF. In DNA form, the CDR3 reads TGTGCCAGCAGACCGACTAGCGGGGGGGCCTACGAGCAGTACTTC.

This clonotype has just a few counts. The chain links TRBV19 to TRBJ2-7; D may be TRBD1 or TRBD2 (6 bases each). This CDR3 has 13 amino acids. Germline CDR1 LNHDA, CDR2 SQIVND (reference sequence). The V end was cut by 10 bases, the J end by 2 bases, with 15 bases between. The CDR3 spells CATQRRDTYEQYF. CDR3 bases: TGTGCCACCCAAAGGAGGGACACCTACGAGCAGTACTTC.

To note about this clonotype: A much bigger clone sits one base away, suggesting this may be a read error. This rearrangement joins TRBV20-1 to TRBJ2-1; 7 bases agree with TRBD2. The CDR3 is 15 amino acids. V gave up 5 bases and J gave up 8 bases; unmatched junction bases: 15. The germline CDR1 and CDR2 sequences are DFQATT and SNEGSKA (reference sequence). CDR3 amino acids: CSAHRLGGSYDEQFF. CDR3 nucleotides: TGCAGTGCTCACCGCCTCGGGGGGTCTTATGATGAGCAGTTCTTC.

The CDR3 is CASRDRVVYEQYF. The DNA of the CDR3 is TGTGCCAGCAGGGACAGGGTGGTCTACGAGCAGTACTTC. The rearrangement joins TRBV6-1 to TRBJ2-7; 8 bases are a match to TRBD1. This CDR3 is 13 amino acids long. The germline V gene has CDR1 MNHNS and CDR2 SASEGT. Unmatched junction bases numbered 4, after V lost 6 bases and J lost 3 bases.

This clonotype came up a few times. The CDR3 loop is CASSLLVGREPLYNEQFF. The DNA for the CDR3 is TGTGCCAGCAGTTTGCTCGTCGGGCGGGAGCCCCTCTACAATGAGCAGTTCTTC. The chain links TRBV27 to TRBJ2-1, with TRBD2 identical over 7 bases. CDR1 is MNHEY, CDR2 SMNVEV, per germline (reference sequence). V gave up 3 bases and J gave up 3 bases; unmatched junction bases: 14. This CDR3 is built from 18 residues.

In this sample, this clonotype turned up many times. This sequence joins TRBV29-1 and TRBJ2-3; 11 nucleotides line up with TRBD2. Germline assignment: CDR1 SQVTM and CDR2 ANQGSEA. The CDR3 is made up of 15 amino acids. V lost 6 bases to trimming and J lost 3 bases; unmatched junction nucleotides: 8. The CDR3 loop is CSVGVAGGRTDTQYF. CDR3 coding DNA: TGCAGCGTGGGAGTAGCGGGAGGGCGTACAGATACGCAGTATTTT.

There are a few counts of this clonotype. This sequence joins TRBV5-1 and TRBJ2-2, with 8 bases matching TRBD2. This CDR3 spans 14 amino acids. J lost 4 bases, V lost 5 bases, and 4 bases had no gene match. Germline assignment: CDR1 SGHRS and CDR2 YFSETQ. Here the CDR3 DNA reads TGCGCCAGCAGTCGGGAGGGATCCACCGGGGAGCTGTTTTTT. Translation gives CASSREGSTGELFF.

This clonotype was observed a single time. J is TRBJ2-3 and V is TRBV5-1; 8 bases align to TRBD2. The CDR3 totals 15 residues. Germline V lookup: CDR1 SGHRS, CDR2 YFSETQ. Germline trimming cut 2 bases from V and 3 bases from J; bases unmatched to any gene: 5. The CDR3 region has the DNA TGCGCCAGCAGCTTAGCGGGAGTAGAGACAGATACGCAGTATTTT. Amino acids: CASSLAGVETDTQYF.

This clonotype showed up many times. The CDR3 spells CASSQDYGTGVNEQYF. Written as DNA, the CDR3 is TGTGCCAGCAGCCAAGATTACGGGACAGGGGTGAACGAGCAGTACTTC. The chain has TRBV3-1 and TRBJ2-7, with TRBD1 matching over 10 bases. Germline lookup yields CDR1 LGHDT and CDR2 YNNKEL (reference sequence). There are 16 residues in the CDR3. V lost 0 bases to trimming and J lost 5 bases; unmatched junction nucleotides: 7.

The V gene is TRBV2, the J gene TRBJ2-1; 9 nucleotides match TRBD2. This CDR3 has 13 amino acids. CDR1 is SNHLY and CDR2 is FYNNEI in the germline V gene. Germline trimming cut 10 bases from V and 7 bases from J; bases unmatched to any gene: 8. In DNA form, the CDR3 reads TGTGCCACCAAAGCGGGGGGTGGGAATGAGCAGTTCTTC. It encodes CATKAGGGNEQFF.

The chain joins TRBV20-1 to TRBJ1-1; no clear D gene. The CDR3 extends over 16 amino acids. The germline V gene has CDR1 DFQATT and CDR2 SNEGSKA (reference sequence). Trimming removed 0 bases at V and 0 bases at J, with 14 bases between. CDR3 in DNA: TGCAGTGCTAGAGAAAATTACATCAGTATGAACACTGAAGCTTTCTTT. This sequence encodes CSARENYISMNTEAFF.

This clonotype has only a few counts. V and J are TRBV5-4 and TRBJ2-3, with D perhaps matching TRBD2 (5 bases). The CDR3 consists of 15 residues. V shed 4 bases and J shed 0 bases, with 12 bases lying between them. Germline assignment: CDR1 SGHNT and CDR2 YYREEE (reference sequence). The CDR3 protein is CASSPVASSTDTQYF. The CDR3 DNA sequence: TGTGCCAGCAGCCCGGTTGCTAGCAGCACAGATACGCAGTATTTT.

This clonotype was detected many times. The CDR3 coding sequence is TGCGCCAGCAGCTTAGGAGTGGCAGGGCCAGCTAACTATGGCTACACCTTC. Translation: CASSLGVAGPANYGYTF. The V gene is TRBV5-1, the J gene TRBJ1-2; perhaps TRBD1 as D (5 bases). Between the trimmed V and J ends, which lost 2 bases and 0 bases, there was a span of 17 bases. The CDR3 sequence is 17 residues long. CDR1 and CDR2 (germline): SGHRS, YFSETQ.

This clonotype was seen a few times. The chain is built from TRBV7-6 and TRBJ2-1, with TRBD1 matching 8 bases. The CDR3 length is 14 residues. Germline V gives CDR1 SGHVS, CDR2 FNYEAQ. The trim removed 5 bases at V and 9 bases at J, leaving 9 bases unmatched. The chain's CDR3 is CASSGQGVFGEQFF. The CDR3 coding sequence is TGTGCCAGCAGCGGACAGGGTGTTTTTGGTGAGCAGTTCTTC.

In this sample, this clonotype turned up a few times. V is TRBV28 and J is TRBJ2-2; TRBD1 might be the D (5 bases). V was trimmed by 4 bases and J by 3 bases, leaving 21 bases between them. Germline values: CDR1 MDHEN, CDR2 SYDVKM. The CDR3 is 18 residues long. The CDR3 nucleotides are TGTGCCAGCAGTTCAATCTGGATAGGGCAGGGCCACACCGGGGAGCTGTTTTTT. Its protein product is CASSSIWIGQGHTGELFF. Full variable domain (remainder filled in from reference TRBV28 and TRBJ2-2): DVKVTQSSRYLVKRTGEKVFLECVQDMDHENMFWYRQDPGLGLRLIYFSYDVKMKEKGDIPEGYSVSREKKERFSLILESASTNQTSMYLCASSSIWIGQGHTGELFFGEGSRLTVL.

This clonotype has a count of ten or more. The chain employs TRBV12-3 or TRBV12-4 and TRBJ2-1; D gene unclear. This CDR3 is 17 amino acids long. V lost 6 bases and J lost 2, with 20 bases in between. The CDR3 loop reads CASSDSFAAKTYNEQFF. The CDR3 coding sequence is TGTGCCAGCAGCGATTCGTTCGCGGCCAAAACCTACAATGAGCAGTTCTTC.

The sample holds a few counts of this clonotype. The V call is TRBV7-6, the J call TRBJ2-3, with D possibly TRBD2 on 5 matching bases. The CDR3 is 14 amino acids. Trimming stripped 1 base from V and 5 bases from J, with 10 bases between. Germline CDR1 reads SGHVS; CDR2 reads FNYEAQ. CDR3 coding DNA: TGTGCCAGCAGCTTAGATGACGGGGTAGATACGCAGTATTTT. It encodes CASSLDDGVDTQYF.

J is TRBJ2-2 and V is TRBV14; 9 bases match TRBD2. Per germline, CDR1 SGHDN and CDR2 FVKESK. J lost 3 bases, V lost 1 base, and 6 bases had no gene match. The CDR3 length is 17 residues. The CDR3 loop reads CASSQVGGRAHTGELFF. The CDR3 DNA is TGTGCCAGCAGCCAAGTCGGCGGGAGGGCGCACACCGGGGAGCTGTTTTTT.

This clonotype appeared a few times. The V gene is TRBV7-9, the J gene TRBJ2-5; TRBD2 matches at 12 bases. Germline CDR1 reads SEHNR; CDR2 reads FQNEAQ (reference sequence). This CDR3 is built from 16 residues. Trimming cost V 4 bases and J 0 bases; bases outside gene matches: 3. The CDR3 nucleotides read TGTGCCAGCAGCTCAACTAGCGGGGGGTACCAAGAGACCCAGTACTTC. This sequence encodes CASSSTSGGYQETQYF.

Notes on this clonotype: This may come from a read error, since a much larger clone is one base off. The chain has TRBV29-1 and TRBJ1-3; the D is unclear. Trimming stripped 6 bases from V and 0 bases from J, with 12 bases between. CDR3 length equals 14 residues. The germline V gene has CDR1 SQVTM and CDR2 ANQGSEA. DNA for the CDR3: TGCAGCGTGACCAGGTACAGCTCTGGAAACACCATATATTTT. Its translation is CSVTRYSSGNTIYF.

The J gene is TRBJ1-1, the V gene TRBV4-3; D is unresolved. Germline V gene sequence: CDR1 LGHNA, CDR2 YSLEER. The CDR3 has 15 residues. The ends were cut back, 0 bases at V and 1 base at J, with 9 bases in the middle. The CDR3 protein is CASSQDEGGNTEAFF. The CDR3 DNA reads TGCGCCAGCAGCCAAGATGAAGGAGGGAACACTGAAGCTTTCTTT.

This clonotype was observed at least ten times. This chain's CDR3 is CSVDTSGSFQETQYF. Here the CDR3 DNA reads TGCAGCGTTGACACTAGCGGGAGTTTTCAAGAGACCCAGTACTTC. The chain uses TRBV29-1 and TRBJ2-5; 11 bases align to TRBD2. The germline CDR1 and CDR2 sequences are SQVTM and ANQGSEA. The J segment lost 2 bases and the V segment lost 3 bases, leaving 5 bases of the junction unmatched. CDR3 length: 15 residues.